The 5 T cell receptor beta chains presented below share a single source sample, sequenced in a study of shared clonotypes between healthy human individuals. Produced via immunoSEQ multiplex PCR; TCRdb's table is partial and in-frame only. The sample lists about 2.5 million clones; 85% to 95% were seen once. The sequenced sample consisted of naive CD4+ T cells from PBMCs. The subset denotes: CD45RA+ positively selected. The receptors come from a man aged 18 to 35 in good health. Some clones in this sample may be carry-over from other donors' samples.

The V gene is TRBV18, the J gene TRBJ2-5, with D unresolved. The germline gives CDR1 KGHSH, CDR2 LQKENI. Between the trimmed V and J ends, which lost 5 bases and 5 bases, there was a span of 18 bases. This CDR3 spans 15 amino acids. CDR3 protein: CASSYRKTPLETQYF. The CDR3 bases are TGTGCCAGCTCATATCGGAAAACACCTCTGGAGACCCAGTACTTC.

The chain uses TRBV18 and TRBJ2-7; D gene unclear. Germline V lookup: CDR1 KGHSH, CDR2 LQKENI. The V end lost 6 bases, the J end lost 4 bases, and 16 bases lay between the germline ends. The length of the CDR3 is 14 residues. The CDR3 nucleotides are TGTGCCAGCTCGCCGCTACCGAACCAGTACGAGCAGTACTTC. Protein sequence: CASSPLPNQYEQYF.

In this sample, this clone turned up a few times. V is TRBV27 and J is TRBJ1-1; 8 bases map to TRBD1. The CDR3 has 14 residues. Germline trimming cut 5 bases from V and 6 bases from J; bases unmatched to any gene: 8. The germline gives CDR1 MNHEY, CDR2 SMNVEV (reference sequence). As DNA, the CDR3 is TGTGCCAGCAGTATTAGACAGGGGCAGGCTGAAGCTTTCTTT. Translation gives CASSIRQGQAEAFF.

A single count supports this clone. The chain employs TRBV14 and TRBJ2-7; D is possibly TRBD1 (6 bases). Germline assignment: CDR1 SGHDN and CDR2 FVKESK. The V end lost 4 bases, the J end lost 0 bases, and 16 bases lay between the germline ends. The CDR3 runs to 16 residues. The CDR3 DNA reads as TGTGCCAGCAGCCCTCTCGGGCGGACAGACTCCTACGAGCAGTACTTC. Translation gives CASSPLGRTDSYEQYF. Using reference TRBV14 and TRBJ2-7 for the parts outside the CDR3, the full variable domain is EAGVTQFPSHSVIEKGQTVTLRCDPISGHDNLYWYRRVMGKEIKFLLHFVKESKQDESGMPNNRFLAERTGGTYSTLKVQPAELEDSGVYFCASSPLGRTDSYEQYFGPGTRLTVT.

The chain links TRBV5-6 to TRBJ1-1; D not resolved. Per the germline V gene, CDR1 is SGHDT and CDR2 is YYEEEE. The CDR3 covers 14 residues. V lost 0 bases to trimming and J lost 6 bases, with 12 bases between them. The CDR3: CASSLEGRRAEAFF. The CDR3 coding sequence is TGTGCCAGCAGCTTGGAGGGAAGGAGGGCTGAAGCTTTCTTT.